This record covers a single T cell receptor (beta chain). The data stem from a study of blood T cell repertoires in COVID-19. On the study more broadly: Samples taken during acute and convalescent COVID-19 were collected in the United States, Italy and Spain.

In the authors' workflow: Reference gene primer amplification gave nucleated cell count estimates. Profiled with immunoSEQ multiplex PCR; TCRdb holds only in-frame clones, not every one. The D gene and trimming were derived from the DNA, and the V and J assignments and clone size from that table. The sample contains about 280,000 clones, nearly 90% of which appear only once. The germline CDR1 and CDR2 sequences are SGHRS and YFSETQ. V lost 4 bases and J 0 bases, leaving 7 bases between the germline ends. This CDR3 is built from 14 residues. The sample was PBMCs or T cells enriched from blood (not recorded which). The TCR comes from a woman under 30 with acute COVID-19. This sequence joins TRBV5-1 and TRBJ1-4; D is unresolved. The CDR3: CASSAGTTNEKLFF. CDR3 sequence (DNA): TGCGCCAGCAGCGCGGGGACAACTAATGAAAAACTGTTTTTT.